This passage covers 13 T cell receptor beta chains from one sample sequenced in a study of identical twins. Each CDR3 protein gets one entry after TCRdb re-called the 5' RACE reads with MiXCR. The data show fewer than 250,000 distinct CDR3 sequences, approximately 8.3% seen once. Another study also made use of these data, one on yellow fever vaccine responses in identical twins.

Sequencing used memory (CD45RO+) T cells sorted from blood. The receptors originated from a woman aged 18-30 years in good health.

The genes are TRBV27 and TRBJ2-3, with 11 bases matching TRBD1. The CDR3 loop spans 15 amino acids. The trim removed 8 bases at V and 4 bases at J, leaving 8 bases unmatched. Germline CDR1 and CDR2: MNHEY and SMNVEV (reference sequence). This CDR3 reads CASGTDRGRADTQYF. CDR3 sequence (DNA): TGTGCCAGCGGAACGGACAGGGGGCGCGCAGATACGCAGTATTTT.

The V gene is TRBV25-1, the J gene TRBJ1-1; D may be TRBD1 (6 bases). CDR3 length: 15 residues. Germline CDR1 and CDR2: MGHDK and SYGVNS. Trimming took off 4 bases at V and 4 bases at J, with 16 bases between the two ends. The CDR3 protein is CASSGGTKRGTEAFF. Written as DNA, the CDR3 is TGTGCCAGCAGTGGCGGGACAAAGAGGGGCACTGAAGCTTTCTTT.

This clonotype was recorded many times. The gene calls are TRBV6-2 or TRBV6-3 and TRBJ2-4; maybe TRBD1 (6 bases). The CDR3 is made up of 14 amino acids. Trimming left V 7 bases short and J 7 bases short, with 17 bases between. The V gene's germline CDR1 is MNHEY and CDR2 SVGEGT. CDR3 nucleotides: TGTGCCAGCACGTTTAGTCGGACAGTGAACATTCAGTACTTC. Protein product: CASTFSRTVNIQYF.

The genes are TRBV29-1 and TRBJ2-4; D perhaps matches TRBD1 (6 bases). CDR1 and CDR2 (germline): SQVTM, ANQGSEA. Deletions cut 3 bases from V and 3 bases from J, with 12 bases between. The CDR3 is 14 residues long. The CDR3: CSVEAGDGKNIQYF. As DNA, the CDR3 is TGCAGCGTTGAGGCAGGGGACGGCAAAAACATTCAGTACTTC.

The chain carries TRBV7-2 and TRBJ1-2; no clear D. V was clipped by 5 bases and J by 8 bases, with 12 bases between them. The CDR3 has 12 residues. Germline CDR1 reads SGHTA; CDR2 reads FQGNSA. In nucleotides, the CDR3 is TGTGCCAGCAGCCCGAGTGTGGGGGGCTACACCTTC. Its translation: CASSPSVGGYTF.

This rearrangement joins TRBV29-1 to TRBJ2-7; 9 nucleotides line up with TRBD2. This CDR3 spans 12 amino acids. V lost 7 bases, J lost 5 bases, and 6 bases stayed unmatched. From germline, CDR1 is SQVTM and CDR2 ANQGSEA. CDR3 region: CSGRTSANEQYF. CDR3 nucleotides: TGCAGCGGCCGGACTAGCGCCAACGAGCAGTACTTC.

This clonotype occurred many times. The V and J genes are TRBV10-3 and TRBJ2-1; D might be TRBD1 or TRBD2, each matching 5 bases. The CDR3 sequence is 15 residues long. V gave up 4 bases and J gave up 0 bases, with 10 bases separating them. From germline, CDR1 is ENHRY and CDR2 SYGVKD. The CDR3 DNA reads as TGTGCCATCAGTGTATCTGGGGGCTCCTACAATGAGCAGTTCTTC. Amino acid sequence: CAISVSGGSYNEQFF.

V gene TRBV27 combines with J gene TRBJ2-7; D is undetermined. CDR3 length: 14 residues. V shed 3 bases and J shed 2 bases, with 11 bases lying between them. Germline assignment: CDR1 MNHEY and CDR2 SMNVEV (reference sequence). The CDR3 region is CASSLAGAAYEQYF. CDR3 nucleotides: TGTGCCAGCAGTTTGGCAGGCGCGGCCTACGAGCAGTACTTC.

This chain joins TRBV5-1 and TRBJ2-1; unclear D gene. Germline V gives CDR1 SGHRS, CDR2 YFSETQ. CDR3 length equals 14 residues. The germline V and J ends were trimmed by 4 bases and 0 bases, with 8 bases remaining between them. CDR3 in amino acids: CASSPGNSYNEQFF. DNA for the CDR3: TGCGCCAGCAGCCCAGGTAACTCCTACAATGAGCAGTTCTTC.

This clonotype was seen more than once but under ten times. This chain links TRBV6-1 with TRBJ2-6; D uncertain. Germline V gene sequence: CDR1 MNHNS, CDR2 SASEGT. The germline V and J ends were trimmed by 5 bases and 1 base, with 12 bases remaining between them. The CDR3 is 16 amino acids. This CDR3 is CASSRGVGSGANVLTF. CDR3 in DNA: TGTGCCAGCAGTCGCGGCGTTGGTTCTGGGGCCAACGTCCTGACTTTC.

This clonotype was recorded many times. In nucleotides, the CDR3 is TGCAGTGCTAGATCCCCTTCCCAATCATACGAGCAGTACTTC. This sequence encodes CSARSPSQSYEQYF. J is TRBJ2-7 and V is TRBV20-1; the D is unclear. The germline V gene encodes CDR1 DFQATT and CDR2 SNEGSKA (reference sequence). Trimming removed 2 bases from V and 4 bases from J, with 15 bases in between. This CDR3 has 14 amino acids.

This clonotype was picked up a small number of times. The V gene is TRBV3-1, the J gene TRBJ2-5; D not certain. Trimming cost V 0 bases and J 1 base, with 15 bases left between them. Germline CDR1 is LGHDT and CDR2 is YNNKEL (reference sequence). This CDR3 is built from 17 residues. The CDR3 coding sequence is TGTGCCAGCAGCCAAGATTTAACGGCCCATATCCAAGAGACCCAGTACTTC. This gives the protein CASSQDLTAHIQETQYF.

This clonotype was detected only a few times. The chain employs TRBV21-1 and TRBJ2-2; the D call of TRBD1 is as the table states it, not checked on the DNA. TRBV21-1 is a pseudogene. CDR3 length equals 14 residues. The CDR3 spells CASSKFPGAGELFF. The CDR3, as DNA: TGTGCCAGCAGCAAATTCCCTGGGGCCGGGGAGCTGTTTTTT.